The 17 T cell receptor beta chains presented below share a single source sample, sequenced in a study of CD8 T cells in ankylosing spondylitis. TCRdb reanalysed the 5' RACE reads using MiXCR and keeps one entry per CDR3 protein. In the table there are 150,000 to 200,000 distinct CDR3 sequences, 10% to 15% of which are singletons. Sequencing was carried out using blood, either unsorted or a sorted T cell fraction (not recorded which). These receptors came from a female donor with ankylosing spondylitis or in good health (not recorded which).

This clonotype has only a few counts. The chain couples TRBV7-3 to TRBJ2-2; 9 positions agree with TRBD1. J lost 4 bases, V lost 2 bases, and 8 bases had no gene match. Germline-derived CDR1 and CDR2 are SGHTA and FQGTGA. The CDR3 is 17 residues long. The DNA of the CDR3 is TGTGCCAGCAGCTTAGGCGGAACAGGGGGCATCACCGGGGAGCTGTTTTTT. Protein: CASSLGGTGGITGELFF.

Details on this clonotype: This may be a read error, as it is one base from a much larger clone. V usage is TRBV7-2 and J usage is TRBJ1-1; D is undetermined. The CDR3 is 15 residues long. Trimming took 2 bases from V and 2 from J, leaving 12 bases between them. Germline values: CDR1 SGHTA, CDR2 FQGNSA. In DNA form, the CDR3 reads TGTGCCAGCAGCTTAATGGGATTGGGTAACACTGAAGCTTTCTTT. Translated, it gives CASSLMGLGNTEAFF.

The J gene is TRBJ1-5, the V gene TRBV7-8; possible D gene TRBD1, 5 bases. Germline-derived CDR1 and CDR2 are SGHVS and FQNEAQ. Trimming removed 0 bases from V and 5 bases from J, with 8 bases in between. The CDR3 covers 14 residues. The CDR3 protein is CASSLAGADQPQHF. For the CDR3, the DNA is TGTGCCAGCAGCTTAGCAGGGGCCGATCAGCCCCAGCATTTT. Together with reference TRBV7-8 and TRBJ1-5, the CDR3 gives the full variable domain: GAGVSQSPRYKVAKRGQDVALRCDPISGHVSLFWYQQALGQGPEFLTYFQNEAQLDKSGLPSDRFFAERPEGSVSTLKIQRTQQEDSAVYLCASSLAGADQPQHFGDGTRLSIL.

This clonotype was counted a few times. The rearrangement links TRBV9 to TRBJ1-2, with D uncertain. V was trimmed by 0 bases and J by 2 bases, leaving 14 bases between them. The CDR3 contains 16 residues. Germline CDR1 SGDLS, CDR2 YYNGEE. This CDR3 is CASSVEAGYGNYGYTF. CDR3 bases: TGTGCCAGCAGCGTAGAAGCGGGCTACGGGAACTATGGCTACACCTTC.

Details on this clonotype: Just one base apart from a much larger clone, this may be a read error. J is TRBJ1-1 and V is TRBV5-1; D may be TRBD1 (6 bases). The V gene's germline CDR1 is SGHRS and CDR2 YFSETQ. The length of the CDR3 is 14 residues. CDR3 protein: CASSSWTANNEAFF. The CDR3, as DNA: TGCGCCAGCAGCTCTTGGACAGCGAACAATGAAGCTTTCTTT.

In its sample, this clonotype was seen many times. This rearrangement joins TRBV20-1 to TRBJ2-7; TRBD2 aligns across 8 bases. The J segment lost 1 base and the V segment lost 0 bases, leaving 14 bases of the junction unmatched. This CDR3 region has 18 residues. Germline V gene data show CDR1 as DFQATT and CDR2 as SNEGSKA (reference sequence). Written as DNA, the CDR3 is TGCAGTGCTAGAGATCCATCTTCCCCGGGACTAGGTTCCTACGAGCAGTACTTC. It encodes CSARDPSSPGLGSYEQYF.

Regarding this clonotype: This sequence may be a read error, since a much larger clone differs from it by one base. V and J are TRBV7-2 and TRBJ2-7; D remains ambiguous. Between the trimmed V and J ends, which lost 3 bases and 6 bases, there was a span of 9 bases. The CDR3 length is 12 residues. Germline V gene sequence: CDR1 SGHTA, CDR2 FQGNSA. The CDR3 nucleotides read TGTGCCAGCAGCTTTGCAGCCTCCGAGCAGTACTTC. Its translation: CASSFAASEQYF.

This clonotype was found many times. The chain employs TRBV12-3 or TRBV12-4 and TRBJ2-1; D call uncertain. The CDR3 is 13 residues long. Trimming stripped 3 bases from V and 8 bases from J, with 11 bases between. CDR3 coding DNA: TGTGCCAGCAGTTTTACCCTTAGGGATGAGCAGTTCTTC. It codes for CASSFTLRDEQFF.

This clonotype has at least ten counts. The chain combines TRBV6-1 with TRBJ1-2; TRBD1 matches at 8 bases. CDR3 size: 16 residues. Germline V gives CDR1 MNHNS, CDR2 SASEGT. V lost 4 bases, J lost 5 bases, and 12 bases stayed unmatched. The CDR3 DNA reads TGTGCCAGCAGTGTTATCCGGGACAGGCGACGGTATGGCTACACCTTC. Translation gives CASSVIRDRRRYGYTF.

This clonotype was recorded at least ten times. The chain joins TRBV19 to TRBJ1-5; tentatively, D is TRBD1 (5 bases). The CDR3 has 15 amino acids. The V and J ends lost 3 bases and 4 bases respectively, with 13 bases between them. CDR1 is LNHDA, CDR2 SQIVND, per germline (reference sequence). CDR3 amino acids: CASSMRAGGNQPQHF. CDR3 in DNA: TGTGCCAGTAGTATGCGTGCGGGGGGGAATCAGCCCCAGCATTTT.

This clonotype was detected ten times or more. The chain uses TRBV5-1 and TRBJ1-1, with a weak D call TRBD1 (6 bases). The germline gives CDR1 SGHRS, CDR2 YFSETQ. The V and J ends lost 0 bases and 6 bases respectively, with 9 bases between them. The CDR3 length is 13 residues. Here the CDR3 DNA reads TGCGCCAGCAGCTTGGCCCAGGGGCCTGAAGCTTTCTTT. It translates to CASSLAQGPEAFF.

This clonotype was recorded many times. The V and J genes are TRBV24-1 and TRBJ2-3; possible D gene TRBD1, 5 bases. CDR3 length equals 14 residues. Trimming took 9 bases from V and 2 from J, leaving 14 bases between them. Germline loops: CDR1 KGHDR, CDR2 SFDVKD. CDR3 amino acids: CATGTTVTTDTQYF. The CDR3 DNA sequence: TGTGCCACCGGTACGACAGTAACCACAGATACGCAGTATTTT.

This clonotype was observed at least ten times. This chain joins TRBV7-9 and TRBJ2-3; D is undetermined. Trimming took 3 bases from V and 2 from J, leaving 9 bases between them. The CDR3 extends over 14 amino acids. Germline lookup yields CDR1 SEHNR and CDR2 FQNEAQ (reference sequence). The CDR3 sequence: CASSLAAFTDTQYF. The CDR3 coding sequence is TGTGCCAGCAGCTTGGCAGCCTTCACAGATACGCAGTATTTT.

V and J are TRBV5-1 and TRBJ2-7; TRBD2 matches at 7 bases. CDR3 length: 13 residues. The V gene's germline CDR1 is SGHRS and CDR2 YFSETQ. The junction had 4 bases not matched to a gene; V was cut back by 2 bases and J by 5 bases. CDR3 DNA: TGCGCCAGCAGCTTCCTCCTAGCGGACGAGCAGTACTTC. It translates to CASSFLLADEQYF.

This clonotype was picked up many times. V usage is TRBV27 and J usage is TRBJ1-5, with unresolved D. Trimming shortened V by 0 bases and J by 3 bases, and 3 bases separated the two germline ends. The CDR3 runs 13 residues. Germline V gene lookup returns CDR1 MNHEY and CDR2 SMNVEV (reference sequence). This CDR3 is CASSLSTNQPQHF. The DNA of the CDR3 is TGTGCCAGCAGTTTATCGACCAATCAGCCCCAGCATTTT.

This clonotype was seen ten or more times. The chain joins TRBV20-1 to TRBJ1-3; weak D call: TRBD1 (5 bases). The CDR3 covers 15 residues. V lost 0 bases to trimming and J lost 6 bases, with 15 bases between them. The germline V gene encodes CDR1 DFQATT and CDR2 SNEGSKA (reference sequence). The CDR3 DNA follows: TGCAGTGCTAGAGAATCGGGACCGAGCACAAACACCATATATTTT. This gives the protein CSARESGPSTNTIYF.

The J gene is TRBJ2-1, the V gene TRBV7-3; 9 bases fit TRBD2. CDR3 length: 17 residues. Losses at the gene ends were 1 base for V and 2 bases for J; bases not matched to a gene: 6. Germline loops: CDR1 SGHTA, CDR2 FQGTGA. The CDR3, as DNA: TGTGCCAGCAGCTTAATGAGTCTAGCGGGAACCTACAATGAGCAGTTCTTC. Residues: CASSLMSLAGTYNEQFF.